This TCR beta chain emerged from a study of blood T cell repertoires in COVID-19. Study information: Samples taken during acute and convalescent COVID-19 were collected in the United States, Italy and Spain. PBMCs, B-cell-depleted T cells, or T cells were the source of the cDNA or gDNA that made up the material.

V gave up 4 bases and J gave up 3 bases; unmatched junction bases: 3. This CDR3 has 13 residues. Germline values: CDR1 SQVTM, CDR2 ANQGSEA. The repertoire was sequenced with immunoSEQ multiplex PCR; TCRdb's copy has only in-frame clones and lacks some. Of approximately 110,000 clones in the sample, 84% were seen once. The chain carries TRBV29-1 and TRBJ1-1; TRBD1 matches 9 bases. The origin of this receptor is a woman aged 35 to 49 with acute or convalescent COVID-19. The specimen was peripheral blood. CDR3 sequence (DNA): TGCAGCGTTGCCCGACAGGGGGACACTGAAGCTTTCTTT. Protein product: CSVARQGDTEAFF.